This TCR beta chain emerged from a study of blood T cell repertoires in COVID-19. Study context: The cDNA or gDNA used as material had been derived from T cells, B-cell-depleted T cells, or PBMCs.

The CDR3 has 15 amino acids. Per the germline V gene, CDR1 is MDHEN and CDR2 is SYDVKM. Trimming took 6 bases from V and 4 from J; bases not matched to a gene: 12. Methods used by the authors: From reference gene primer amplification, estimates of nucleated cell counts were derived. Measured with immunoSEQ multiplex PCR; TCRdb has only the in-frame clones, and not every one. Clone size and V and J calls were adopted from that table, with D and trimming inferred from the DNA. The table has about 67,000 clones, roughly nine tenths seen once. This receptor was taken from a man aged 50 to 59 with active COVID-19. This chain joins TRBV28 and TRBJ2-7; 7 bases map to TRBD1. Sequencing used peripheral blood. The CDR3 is CASSGVRGSSYEQYF. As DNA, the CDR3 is TGTGCCAGCAGCGGGGTCAGGGGGTCGTCTTACGAGCAGTACTTC.